This T cell receptor beta chain was recovered during a study of Ad26.COV2.S vaccination and SARS-CoV-2 variants. Across the study: In the study, Ad26.COV2.S was injected intramuscularly once, or twice 56 days apart.

The treatment here: some 20 received Ad26.COV2.S at low or high dose, single or two shots; several received placebo; per-sample allocation not given. Samples were taken on day 63 after the first vaccine or placebo injection. The data were produced by immunoSEQ multiplex PCR, yet TCRdb's version contains in-frame clones alone and is incomplete. The data contain hundreds of thousands of clones, roughly 84% of them singletons. Deletions cut 7 bases from V and 3 bases from J, with 10 bases between. CDR1 SNHLY and CDR2 FYNNEI come from the germline V gene. The CDR3 is 12 amino acids. General study findings and limits: TCR breadth and depth analyses may have underestimated total T cell responses.

A note on this clone: Its specificity is unknown.

This chain links TRBV2 with TRBJ2-7; D possibly matches TRBD1 or TRBD2 (6 bases each). This clonotype originated in a person aged 18-60 years who received the Ad26.COV2.S COVID-19 vaccine or a placebo. Source: peripheral blood, taken in a trial of Ad26.COV2.S vaccine versus placebo. Written as DNA, the CDR3 is TGTGCCAGCATGGGGGGACACTACGAGCAGTACTTC. It translates to CASMGGHYEQYF.